These 24 T cell receptor beta chains were sequenced from one sample in a study of regulatory T cells in long-lasting Graves disease. This sample's time point: newly diagnosed GD, antithyroid drugs for less than 3 months. With RNA extracted from PBMCs as input, the TCR library was made. Arm-PCR of CDR3 regions and iRepertoire HTBI primers were used to build TCR beta libraries. TCRdb analysed the multiplex PCR reads with MiXCR anew, one entry per CDR3 protein. The data hold some 350,000 distinct CDR3 sequences, with around 16% observed a single time. These data were likewise used in another study, on T cells in Graves' hyperthyroidism and ophthalmopathy.

Specimen: peripheral blood mononuclear cells (PBMCs), collected at new diagnosis, from a patient treated with antithyroid drugs. The receptors stem from a woman aged 18-29 years with Graves disease.

This clonotype was counted many times. The rearrangement links TRBV6-4 to TRBJ2-2, with D tentatively TRBD1 (5 bases). Germline V lookup: CDR1 MRHNA, CDR2 SNTAGT. The germline V and J ends were trimmed by 8 bases and 4 bases, with 11 bases remaining between them. The CDR3 has 13 amino acids. This CDR3 is CASGSRATGELFF. The CDR3 region has the DNA TGTGCCAGCGGATCCAGGGCCACCGGGGAGCTGTTTTTT.

A word on this clonotype: Just one base apart from a much larger clone, this may be a read error. V usage is TRBV28 and J usage is TRBJ2-2; possibly TRBD1 or TRBD2 for D (5 bases each). The V end lost 2 bases, the J end lost 8 bases, and 15 bases lay between the germline ends. The CDR3 has 15 amino acids. CDR1 MDHEN and CDR2 SYDVKM come from the germline V gene. CDR3 sequence: CASSLARGLAGELFF. The CDR3 nucleotides are TGTGCCAGCAGTTTAGCGAGGGGTCTCGCGGGGGAGCTGTTTTTT.

This clonotype was detected many times. The chain links TRBV12-3 or TRBV12-4 to TRBJ2-6; D ambiguous. The CDR3 extends over 13 amino acids. The V end was cut by 6 bases, the J end by 1 base, with 4 bases between. As DNA, the CDR3 is TGTGCCAGCAGCCCATCTGGGGCCAACGTCCTGACTTTC. Translating gives CASSPSGANVLTF.

There are a few counts of this clonotype. A much larger clone is a single base away; this may be a read error. The chain uses TRBV2 and TRBJ1-1; possible D gene TRBD1, 6 bases. This CDR3 spans 13 amino acids. Germline CDR1 reads SNHLY; CDR2 reads FYNNEI. As DNA, the CDR3 is TGTGCCAGCAGTAGGACAGTGAACACTGGAGCTTTCTTT. Amino acid sequence: CASSRTVNTGAFF.

This clonotype was observed at least ten times. V is TRBV7-2 and J is TRBJ2-7; 11 nucleotides match TRBD2. Germline V gives CDR1 SGHTA, CDR2 FQGNSA. This CDR3 has 16 amino acids. V was pared by 5 bases and J by 7 bases, with 13 bases of the junction left unmatched. The CDR3, as DNA: TGTGCCAGCAGCGAAACTAGCGGGGGCCCCCGGGGAGAGCAGTACTTC. This codes for CASSETSGGPRGEQYF. The variable domain in full, completed from reference TRBV7-2 and TRBJ2-7, reads GAGVSQSPSNKVTEKGKDVELRCDPISGHTALYWYRQSLGQGLEFLIYFQGNSAPDKSGLPSDRFSAERTGGSVSTLTIQRTQQEDSAVYLCASSETSGGPRGEQYFGPGTRLTVT.

The CDR3 spells CASSGGTRAGEQYF. CDR3 in DNA: TGTGCCAGCAGTGGCGGGACTAGGGCCGGGGAGCAGTACTTC. The chain couples TRBV2 to TRBJ2-7; 8 positions agree with TRBD2. Germline V gives CDR1 SNHLY, CDR2 FYNNEI. This CDR3 has 14 residues. Unmatched junction bases numbered 9, after V lost 4 bases and J lost 7 bases.

There are many counts of this clonotype. The rearrangement uses TRBV13 and TRBJ2-1; perhaps TRBD1 as D (5 bases). The CDR3 runs 12 residues. Germline V lookup: CDR1 PRHDT, CDR2 FYEKMQ (reference sequence). Trimming pared 6 bases from V and 4 bases from J, leaving 7 bases between. The CDR3 loop is CASRQVYNEQFF. The CDR3 DNA reads TGTGCCAGCAGACAGGTTTACAATGAGCAGTTCTTC.

In this sample, this clonotype turned up a few times. The V call is TRBV29-1, the J call TRBJ1-2; D unclear. The CDR3 runs to 12 residues. Germline V CDR1 and CDR2: SQVTM, ANQGSEA. With 7 bases removed from V and 0 bases from J, the gap between germline ends came to 9 bases. CDR3 in DNA: TGCAGCGGTGGCGCAGCTAACTATGGCTACACCTTC. Residues: CSGGAANYGYTF.

This clonotype showed up many times. The chain carries TRBV3-1 and TRBJ1-5; D gene uncertain. With 1 base removed from V and 3 bases from J, the gap between germline ends came to 7 bases. The germline V gene encodes CDR1 LGHDT and CDR2 YNNKEL (reference sequence). This CDR3 has 14 amino acids. DNA for the CDR3: TGTGCCAGCAGCCAAGGAGGGTACAATCAGCCCCAGCATTTT. This encodes CASSQGGYNQPQHF. The full variable domain, rest sourced from reference TRBV3-1 and TRBJ1-5, is DTAVSQTPKYLVTQMGNDKSIKCEQNLGHDTMYWYKQDSKKFLKIMFSYNNKELIINETVPNRFSPKSPDKAHLNLHINSLELGDSAVYFCASSQGGYNQPQHFGDGTRLSIL.

This clonotype was counted at least ten times. The chain has TRBV27 and TRBJ2-7, with 9 nucleotides matching TRBD1. CDR1 MNHEY and CDR2 SMNVEV come from the germline V gene (reference sequence). Losses at the gene ends were 6 bases for V and 4 bases for J; bases not matched to a gene: 7. This CDR3 is built from 14 residues. CDR3 loop: CASSLGQGVYEQYF. Written as DNA, the CDR3 is TGTGCCAGCAGCTTGGGACAGGGTGTTTACGAGCAGTACTTC.

The table lists this clonotype with many counts. The chain combines TRBV27 with TRBJ1-4; TRBD1 matches 7 bases. The CDR3 has 17 amino acids. CDR1 is MNHEY and CDR2 is SMNVEV in the germline V gene (reference sequence). V lost 1 base to trimming and J lost 8 bases; unmatched junction nucleotides: 13. The CDR3: CASSLFGSPPGGEKLFF. As DNA, the CDR3 is TGTGCCAGCAGTTTATTCGGTTCACCTCCAGGGGGGGAAAAACTGTTTTTT.

The chain recombines TRBV20-1 with TRBJ2-1; 12 bases align to TRBD2. After removal of 4 bases from V and 7 bases from J, the junction contained 5 bases not matched to a gene. The CDR3 runs to 14 residues. Germline CDR1 is DFQATT and CDR2 is SNEGSKA (reference sequence). The CDR3 sequence is CSATSGRAGNEQFF. As DNA, the CDR3 is TGCAGTGCTACTAGCGGGAGGGCCGGGAATGAGCAGTTCTTC.

The sample holds many counts of this clonotype. The chain links TRBV5-1 to TRBJ2-1, with D tentatively TRBD1 or TRBD2 (5 bases each). V lost 0 bases to trimming and J lost 4 bases, with 11 bases between them. The germline V gene encodes CDR1 SGHRS and CDR2 YFSETQ. The CDR3 runs to 15 residues. CDR3 bases: TGCGCCAGCAGCTTGGCGGGGCTACGTTACAATGAGCAGTTCTTC. It translates to CASSLAGLRYNEQFF.

A word on this clonotype: Just one base apart from a much larger clone, this may be a read error. V and J are TRBV28 and TRBJ2-2; D unresolved. Germline CDR1 MDHEN, CDR2 SYDVKM. The CDR3 has 16 amino acids. Deletions cut 6 bases from V and 7 bases from J, with 21 bases between. CDR3 sequence reads: CASSPANGLGIGELFF. In nucleotides, the CDR3 is TGTGCCAGCAGCCCAGCGAACGGCCTGGGGATCGGGGAGCTGTTTTTT.

This clonotype was seen at least ten times. V is TRBV30 and J is TRBJ2-1, with TRBD2 matching 10 bases. The germline V gene has CDR1 GTSNPN and CDR2 SVGIG (reference sequence). CDR3 length: 15 residues. Trimming cost V 1 base and J 2 bases; bases outside gene matches: 2. The CDR3 loop is CAWSGAGGAYNEQFF. In DNA, the CDR3 is TGTGCCTGGAGTGGAGCGGGAGGGGCCTACAATGAGCAGTTCTTC.

This clonotype has only a few counts. This chain connects TRBV6-2 or TRBV6-3 to TRBJ1-6, with 12 bases that match TRBD1. CDR3 size: 14 residues. V trimming: 6 bases; J trimming: 10 bases; junction bases outside the gene matches: 4. Germline assignment: CDR1 MNHEY and CDR2 SVGEGT. The CDR3 loop is CASRGTGGPSPLHF. The CDR3 nucleotides are TGTGCCAGCAGGGGGACAGGGGGCCCCTCACCCCTCCACTTT.

This clonotype occurred a few times. V gene TRBV20-1 combines with J gene TRBJ2-7, with 7 bases matching TRBD2. CDR1 is DFQATT, CDR2 SNEGSKA, per germline (reference sequence). V lost 3 bases to trimming and J lost 2 bases; unmatched junction nucleotides: 7. The CDR3 sequence is 14 residues long. The CDR3 DNA is TGCAGTGCTAGGGGGGGGGGACTAACCTACGAGCAGTACTTC. The encoded protein is CSARGGGLTYEQYF.

In its sample, this clonotype was seen a few times. This chain uses TRBV10-2 with TRBJ2-3; no definite D call. The CDR3 extends over 11 amino acids. Trimming stripped 7 bases from V and 5 bases from J, with 7 bases between. Germline values: CDR1 WSHSY, CDR2 SAAADI. The CDR3 DNA reads TGCGCCAGCATTGACGGAGATACGCAGTATTTT. As protein: CASIDGDTQYF.

This clonotype was detected many times. This chain connects TRBV6-2 or TRBV6-3 to TRBJ1-6; D gene unclear. Germline assignment: CDR1 MNHEY and CDR2 SVGEGT. V was shortened by 2 bases and J by 7 bases, with 15 bases between the two germline ends. This CDR3 is built from 16 residues. DNA for the CDR3: TGTGCCAGCAGTTACCACCCGGCTGGGCAGAATTCACCCCTCCACTTT. Amino acid sequence: CASSYHPAGQNSPLHF.

This clonotype turned up a few times. The genes are TRBV6-2 or TRBV6-3 and TRBJ1-1; D is ambiguous. Deletions cut 9 bases from V and 0 bases from J, with 14 bases between. This CDR3 has 14 residues. Germline V gives CDR1 MNHEY, CDR2 SVGEGT. Written as DNA, the CDR3 is TGTGCCAGTTACCGCAGGACCTTGAACACTGAAGCTTTCTTT. This gives the protein CASYRRTLNTEAFF.

This clonotype was found many times. CDR3 nucleotide sequence: TGTGCCAGCAGCTTACCAGGAAATTCACCCCTCCACTTT. Its protein is CASSLPGNSPLHF. V gene TRBV7-9 combines with J gene TRBJ1-6, with D unclear. The germline V and J ends were trimmed by 2 bases and 7 bases, with 6 bases remaining between them. CDR3 length: 13 amino acids. The germline V gene has CDR1 SEHNR and CDR2 FQNEAQ (reference sequence).

This clonotype was recorded at least ten times. The chain recombines TRBV18 with TRBJ2-5; TRBD2 agrees at 8 bases. There are 17 residues in the CDR3. After removal of 2 bases from V and 1 base from J, the junction contained 9 bases not matched to a gene. Germline loops: CDR1 KGHSH, CDR2 LQKENI. The CDR3 loop reads CASSPKKLAGIQETQYF. In DNA, the CDR3 is TGTGCCAGCTCACCAAAGAAATTAGCGGGGATCCAAGAGACCCAGTACTTC.

To note about this clonotype: A much larger clone is a single base away; this may be a read error. The genes are TRBV6-2 or TRBV6-3 and TRBJ1-6; D unresolved. This CDR3 is 17 amino acids long. Germline lookup yields CDR1 MNHEY and CDR2 SVGEGT. The V gene lost 7 bases and the J gene lost 6 bases, with 22 bases spanning the gap. The DNA of the CDR3 is TGTGCCAGCATTGAAACCCCACCGGTAAACACTAATTCACCCCTCCACTTT. Translation gives CASIETPPVNTNSPLHF.

The chain carries TRBV20-1 and TRBJ2-2; 7 nucleotides match TRBD2. V was clipped by 3 bases and J by 1 base; unmatched bases: 2. The CDR3 is 14 residues long. CDR1 is DFQATT and CDR2 is SNEGSKA in the germline V gene (reference sequence). CDR3 loop: CSARGLMNTGELFF. Written as DNA, the CDR3 is TGCAGTGCTAGGGGACTAATGAACACCGGGGAGCTGTTTTTT.